This T cell receptor (beta chain) is from a study of cytomegalovirus exposure and HLA in healthy donors. Both 60 Vbeta primers and 13 Jbeta primers went into the PCR. The method was immunoSEQ multiplex PCR; TCRdb's version includes in-frame clones alone and lacks a portion of them. Here the sample spans fewer than 150,000 clones, 74% being singletons. The CDR3 is 17 residues long. V trimming: 1 base; J trimming: 0 bases; junction bases outside the gene matches: 5. CDR1 and CDR2 (germline): MGHRA, YSYEKL. As for this clone: Its antigen remains unidentified.

The donors (healthy individuals) were bone marrow donors. Study-wide findings and caveats: The likely origin of a cluster of highly shared sequence variants was a sequencing artifact. Most of the CMV-associated TCR beta chains (in a later analysis) appeared to be HLA-restricted.

The clonotype was recovered from a woman aged 45-65 years in good health and CMV-seropositive. Sequencing input: PBMCs. This chain links TRBV4-1 with TRBJ2-1, with 8 bases aligning to TRBD2. The CDR3 DNA is TGCGCCAGCAGCCAAGGGGGCGGGGGGAACTCCTACAATGAGCAGTTCTTC. It yields the protein CASSQGGGGNSYNEQFF.